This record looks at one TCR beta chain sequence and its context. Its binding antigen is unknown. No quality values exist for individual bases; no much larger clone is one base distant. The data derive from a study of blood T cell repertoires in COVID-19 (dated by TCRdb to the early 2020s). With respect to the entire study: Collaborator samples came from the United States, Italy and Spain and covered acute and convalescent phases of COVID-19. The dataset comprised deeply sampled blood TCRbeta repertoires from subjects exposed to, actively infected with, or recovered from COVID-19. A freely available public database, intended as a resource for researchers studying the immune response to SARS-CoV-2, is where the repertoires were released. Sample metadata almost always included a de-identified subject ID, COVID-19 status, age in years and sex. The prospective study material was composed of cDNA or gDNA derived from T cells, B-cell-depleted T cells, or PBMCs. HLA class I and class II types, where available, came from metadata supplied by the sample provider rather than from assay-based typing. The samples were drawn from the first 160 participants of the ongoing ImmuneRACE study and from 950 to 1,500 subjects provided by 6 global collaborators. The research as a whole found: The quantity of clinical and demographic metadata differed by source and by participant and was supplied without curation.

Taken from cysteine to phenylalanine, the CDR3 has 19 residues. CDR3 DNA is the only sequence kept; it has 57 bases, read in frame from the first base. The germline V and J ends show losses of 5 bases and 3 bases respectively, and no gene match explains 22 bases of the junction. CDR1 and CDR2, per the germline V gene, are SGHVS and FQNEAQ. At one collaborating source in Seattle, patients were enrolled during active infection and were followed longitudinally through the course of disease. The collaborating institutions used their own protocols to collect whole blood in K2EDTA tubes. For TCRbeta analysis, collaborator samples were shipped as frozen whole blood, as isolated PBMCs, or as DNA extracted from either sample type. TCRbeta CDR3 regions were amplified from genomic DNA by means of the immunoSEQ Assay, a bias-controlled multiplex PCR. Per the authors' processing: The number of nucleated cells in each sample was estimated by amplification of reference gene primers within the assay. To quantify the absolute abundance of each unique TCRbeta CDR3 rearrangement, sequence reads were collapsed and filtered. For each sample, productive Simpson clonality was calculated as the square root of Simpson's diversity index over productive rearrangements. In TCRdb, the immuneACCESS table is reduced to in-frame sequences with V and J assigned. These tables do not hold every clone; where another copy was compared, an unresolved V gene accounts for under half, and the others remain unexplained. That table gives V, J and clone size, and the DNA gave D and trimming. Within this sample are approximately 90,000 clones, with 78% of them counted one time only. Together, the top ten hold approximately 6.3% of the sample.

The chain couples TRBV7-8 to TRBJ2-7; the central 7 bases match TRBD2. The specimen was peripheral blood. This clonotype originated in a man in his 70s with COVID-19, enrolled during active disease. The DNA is TGTGCCAGCAGCCCAGGCCAGGGCAGCGGGGTTTTAGATTTCTACGAGCAGTACTTC. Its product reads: CASSPGQGSGVLDFYEQYF.